This paragraph covers one T cell receptor beta chain sequence. Its specificity is unknown. Other DNA sequences from this sample encode an identical CDR3 as well. The data are from a study of T cell responses to AZD1222 COVID-19 vaccine. Study-level findings and limits: No repertoire was sampled before or during the peak T cell response, only after it. It should be noted that donors were predominantly white British and more often female, and clonal diversity was possibly underestimated. Across the whole spike, CD4 TCRs peaked at regions 160-218 and 743-854.

Profiling relied on immunoSEQ multiplex PCR, and the TCRdb table lists in-frame clones only, not all of them. This table holds about 160,000 clones, 75% to 95% found once. The germline V gene has CDR1 LNHDA and CDR2 SQIVND (reference sequence). The CDR3 length is 14 residues. Trimming stripped 3 bases from V and 1 base from J, with 9 bases between. The rearrangement joins TRBV19 to TRBJ1-1; weak D call: TRBD1 (6 bases). This sequence was found in an adult who received the AZD1222 COVID-19 vaccine. Specimen: peripheral blood, collected 28 days after the second AZD1222 dose. CDR3 residues: CASSITGSNTEAFF. Written as DNA, the CDR3 is TGTGCCAGTAGTATTACAGGGTCGAACACTGAAGCTTTCTTT. The variable domain in full, completed from reference TRBV19 and TRBJ1-1, reads DGGITQSPKYLFRKEGQNVTLSCEQNLNHDAMYWYRQDPGQGLRLIYYSQIVNDFQKGDIAEGYSVSREKKESFPLTVTSAQKNPTAFYLCASSITGSNTEAFFGQGTRLTVV.